This TCR beta chain was identified during a study of blood T cell repertoires in COVID-19. Germline values: CDR1 SEHNR, CDR2 FQNEAQ (reference sequence). V lost 6 bases, J lost 11 bases, and 8 bases stayed unmatched. The CDR3 length is 12 residues. The repertoire was sequenced with immunoSEQ multiplex PCR; TCRdb's copy has only in-frame clones and lacks some. The table shows some 200,000 clones, with approximately 79% occurring only once. This clone was detected once. This clonotype was sampled from a woman in her fifties or sixties with acute COVID-19. The chain carries TRBV7-9 and TRBJ1-2; TRBD1 agrees at 8 bases. The sample consisted of PBMCs or T cells enriched from blood (not recorded which). The chain's CDR3 is CASSSDRGRYTF. The CDR3 DNA is TGTGCCAGCAGTTCCGACAGGGGAAGGTACACCTTC. The full variable domain, its missing parts supplied by reference TRBV7-9 and TRBJ1-2, is DTGVSQNPRHKITKRGQNVTFRCDPISEHNRLYWYRQTLGQGPEFLTYFQNEAQLEKSRLLSDRFSAERPKGSFSTLEIQRTEQGDSAMYLCASSSDRGRYTFGSGTRLTVV.